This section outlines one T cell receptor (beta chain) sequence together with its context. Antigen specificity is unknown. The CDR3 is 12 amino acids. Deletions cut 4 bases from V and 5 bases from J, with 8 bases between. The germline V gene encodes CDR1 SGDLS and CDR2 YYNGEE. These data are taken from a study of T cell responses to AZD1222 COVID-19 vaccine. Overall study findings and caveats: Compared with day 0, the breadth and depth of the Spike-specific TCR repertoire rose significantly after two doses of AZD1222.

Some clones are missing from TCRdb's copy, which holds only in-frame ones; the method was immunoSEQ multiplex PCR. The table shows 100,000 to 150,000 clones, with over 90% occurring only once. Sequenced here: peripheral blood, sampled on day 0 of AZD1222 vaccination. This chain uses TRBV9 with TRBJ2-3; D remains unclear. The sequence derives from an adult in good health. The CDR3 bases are TGTGCCAGCAGCATAAAGGGAGATACGCAGTATTTT. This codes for CASSIKGDTQYF.